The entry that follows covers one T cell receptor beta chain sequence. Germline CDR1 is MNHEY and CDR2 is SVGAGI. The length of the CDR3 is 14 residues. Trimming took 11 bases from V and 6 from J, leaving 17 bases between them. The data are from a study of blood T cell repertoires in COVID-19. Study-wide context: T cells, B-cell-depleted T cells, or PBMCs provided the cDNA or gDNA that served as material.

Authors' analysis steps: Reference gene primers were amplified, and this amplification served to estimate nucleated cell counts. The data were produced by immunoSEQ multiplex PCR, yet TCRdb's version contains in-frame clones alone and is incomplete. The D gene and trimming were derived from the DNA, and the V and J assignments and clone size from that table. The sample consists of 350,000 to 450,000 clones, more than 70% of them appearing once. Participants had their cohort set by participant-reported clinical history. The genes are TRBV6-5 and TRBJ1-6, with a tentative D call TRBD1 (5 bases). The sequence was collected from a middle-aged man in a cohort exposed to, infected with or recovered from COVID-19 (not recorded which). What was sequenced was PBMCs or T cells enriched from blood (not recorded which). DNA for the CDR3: TGTGCCGCCACGACAGTGACCATTAATTCACCCCTCCACTTT. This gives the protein CAATTVTINSPLHF.